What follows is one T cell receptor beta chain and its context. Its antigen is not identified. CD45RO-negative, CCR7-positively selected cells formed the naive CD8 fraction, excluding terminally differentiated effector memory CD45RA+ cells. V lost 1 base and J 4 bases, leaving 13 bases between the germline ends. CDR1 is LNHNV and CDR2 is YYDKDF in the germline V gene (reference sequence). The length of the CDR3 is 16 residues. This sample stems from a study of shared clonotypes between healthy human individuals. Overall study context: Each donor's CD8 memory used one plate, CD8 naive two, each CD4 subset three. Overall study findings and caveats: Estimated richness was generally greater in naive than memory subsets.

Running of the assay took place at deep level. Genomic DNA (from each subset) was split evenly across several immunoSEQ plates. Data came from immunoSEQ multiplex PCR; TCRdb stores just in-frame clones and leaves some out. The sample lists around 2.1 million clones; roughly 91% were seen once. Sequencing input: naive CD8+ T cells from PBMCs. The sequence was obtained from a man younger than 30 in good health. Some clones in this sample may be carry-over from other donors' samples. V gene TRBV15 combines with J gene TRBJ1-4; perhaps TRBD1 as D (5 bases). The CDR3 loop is CATSRGSTELNEKLFF. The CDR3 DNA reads TGTGCCACCAGCAGAGGTTCGACAGAGCTTAATGAAAAACTGTTTTTT.